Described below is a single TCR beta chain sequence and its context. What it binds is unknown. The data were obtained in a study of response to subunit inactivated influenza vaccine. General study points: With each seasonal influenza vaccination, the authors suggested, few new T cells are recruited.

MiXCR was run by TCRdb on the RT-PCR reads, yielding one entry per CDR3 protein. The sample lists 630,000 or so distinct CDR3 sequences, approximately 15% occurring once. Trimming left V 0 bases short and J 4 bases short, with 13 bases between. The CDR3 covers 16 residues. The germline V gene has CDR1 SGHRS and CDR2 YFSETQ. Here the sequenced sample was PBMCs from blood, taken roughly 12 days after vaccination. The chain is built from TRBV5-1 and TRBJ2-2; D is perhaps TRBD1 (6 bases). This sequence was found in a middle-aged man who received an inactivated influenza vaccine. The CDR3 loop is CASSLASVGATGELFF. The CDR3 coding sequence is TGCGCCAGCAGCTTGGCCAGCGTGGGGGCCACCGGGGAGCTGTTTTTT.